This TCR beta chain appears in the sequencing data of a study of cytomegalovirus exposure and HLA in healthy donors. Background on the study: One earlier analysis, a look at 150 million to 200 million T cells, found fewer than 140 million unique TCR beta sequences. Study conclusions and caveats: Common viral pathogens seemed, in a later analysis, to connect with several of the most significant clusters. The majority of TCR sequences were rare, yet some public TCRs appeared in many donors.

The CDR3 sequence is 18 residues long. Primers: 60 Vbeta forward and 13 Jbeta reverse. TCRdb's copy holds only in-frame clones and misses some; the assay was immunoSEQ multiplex PCR. The sample includes about 110,000 clones, over 60% of them seen just once. This clone was found once. What it binds is not known. The clonotype was recovered from a woman in her forties or fifties in good health and CMV-seropositive. V gene TRBV21-1 combines with J gene TRBJ2-7; the DNA was not used to check the table's D call, TRBD2. TRBV21-1 is a pseudogene. Specimen: PBMCs. In DNA, the CDR3 is TGTGCCAGCAGCCTCCCCCTCGGTAGCGGCGGGCCTCCCTACGAGCAGTACTTC. This codes for CASSLPLGSGGPPYEQYF.